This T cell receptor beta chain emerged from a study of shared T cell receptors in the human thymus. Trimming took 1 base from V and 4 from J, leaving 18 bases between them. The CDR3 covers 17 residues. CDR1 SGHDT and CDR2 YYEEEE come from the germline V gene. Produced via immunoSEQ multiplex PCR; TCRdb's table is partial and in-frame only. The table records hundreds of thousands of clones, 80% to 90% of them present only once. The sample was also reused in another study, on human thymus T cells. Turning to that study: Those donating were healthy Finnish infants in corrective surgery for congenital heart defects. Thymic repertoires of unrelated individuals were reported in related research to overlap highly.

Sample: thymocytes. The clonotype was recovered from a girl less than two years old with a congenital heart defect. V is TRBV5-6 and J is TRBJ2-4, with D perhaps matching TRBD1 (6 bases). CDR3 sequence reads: CASSLSIRDRQKNIQYF. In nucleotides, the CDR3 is TGTGCCAGCAGCTTGTCCATTCGAGACAGGCAAAAAAACATTCAGTACTTC.